The 4 T cell receptor beta chains below come from one sample, sequenced in a study of blood T cell repertoires in COVID-19. TCRdb keeps only in-frame clones here, not all; method: immunoSEQ multiplex PCR. Altogether about 61,000 clones are present, almost 90% being singletons, with the ten largest covering about a fifth. The specimen sequenced was peripheral blood. These receptors were obtained from a woman between 50 and 59 years old with active or convalescent COVID-19.

V gene TRBV7-6 combines with J gene TRBJ2-3, with 7 bases that match TRBD2. Germline CDR1 reads SGHVS; CDR2 reads FNYEAQ. The trim removed 3 bases at V and 3 bases at J, leaving 6 bases unmatched. The CDR3 is 15 amino acids. The CDR3 loop reads CASSFGGGPTDTQYF. DNA of the CDR3: TGTGCCAGCAGCTTCGGGGGAGGGCCTACAGATACGCAGTATTTT.

This chain uses TRBV6-2 or TRBV6-3 with TRBJ2-2; a weak D match, TRBD2 (6 bases). Trimming cost V 3 bases and J 2 bases, with 16 bases left between them. Germline assignment: CDR1 MNHEY and CDR2 SVGEGT. This CDR3 is built from 17 residues. This CDR3 is CASSYIWRGDNTGELFF. The CDR3 region has the DNA TGTGCCAGCAGTTATATTTGGCGGGGAGATAACACCGGGGAGCTGTTTTTT.

This clone has just one count. This rearrangement joins TRBV7-3 to TRBJ2-5; TRBD2 is a possible D gene (6 bases). Between the trimmed V and J ends, which lost 0 bases and 2 bases, there was a span of 10 bases. CDR1 is SGHTA and CDR2 is FQGTGA in the germline V gene. This CDR3 is built from 15 residues. CDR3 DNA: TGTGCCAGCAGCTTAACAGGACTAAGGCAAGAGACCCAGTACTTC. Amino acid sequence: CASSLTGLRQETQYF.

This clone was seen a single time. The J gene is TRBJ1-4, the V gene TRBV19, with D maybe TRBD1 (5 bases). Germline values: CDR1 LNHDA, CDR2 SQIVND (reference sequence). The CDR3 is 15 amino acids. Trimming shortened V by 8 bases and J by 2 bases, and 15 bases separated the two germline ends. CDR3 protein: CASQTQGLTNEKLFF. In DNA form, the CDR3 reads TGTGCCAGTCAGACGCAGGGTCTGACTAATGAAAAACTGTTTTTT.